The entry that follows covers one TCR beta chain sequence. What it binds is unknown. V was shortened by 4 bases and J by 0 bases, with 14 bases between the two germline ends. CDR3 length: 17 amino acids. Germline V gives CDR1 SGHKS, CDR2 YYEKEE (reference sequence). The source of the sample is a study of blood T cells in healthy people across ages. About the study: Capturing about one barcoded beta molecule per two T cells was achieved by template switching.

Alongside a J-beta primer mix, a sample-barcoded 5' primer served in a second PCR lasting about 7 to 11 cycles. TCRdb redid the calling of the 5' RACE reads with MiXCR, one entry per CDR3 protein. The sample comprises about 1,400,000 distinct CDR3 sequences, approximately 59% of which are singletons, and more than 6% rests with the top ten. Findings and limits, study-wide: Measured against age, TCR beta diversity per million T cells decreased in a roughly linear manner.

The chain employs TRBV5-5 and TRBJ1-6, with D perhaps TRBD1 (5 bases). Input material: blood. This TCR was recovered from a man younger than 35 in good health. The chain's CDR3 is CASSPRGGSSYNSPLHF. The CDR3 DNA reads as TGTGCCAGCAGCCCGAGGGGCGGGAGCTCCTATAATTCACCCCTCCACTTT.